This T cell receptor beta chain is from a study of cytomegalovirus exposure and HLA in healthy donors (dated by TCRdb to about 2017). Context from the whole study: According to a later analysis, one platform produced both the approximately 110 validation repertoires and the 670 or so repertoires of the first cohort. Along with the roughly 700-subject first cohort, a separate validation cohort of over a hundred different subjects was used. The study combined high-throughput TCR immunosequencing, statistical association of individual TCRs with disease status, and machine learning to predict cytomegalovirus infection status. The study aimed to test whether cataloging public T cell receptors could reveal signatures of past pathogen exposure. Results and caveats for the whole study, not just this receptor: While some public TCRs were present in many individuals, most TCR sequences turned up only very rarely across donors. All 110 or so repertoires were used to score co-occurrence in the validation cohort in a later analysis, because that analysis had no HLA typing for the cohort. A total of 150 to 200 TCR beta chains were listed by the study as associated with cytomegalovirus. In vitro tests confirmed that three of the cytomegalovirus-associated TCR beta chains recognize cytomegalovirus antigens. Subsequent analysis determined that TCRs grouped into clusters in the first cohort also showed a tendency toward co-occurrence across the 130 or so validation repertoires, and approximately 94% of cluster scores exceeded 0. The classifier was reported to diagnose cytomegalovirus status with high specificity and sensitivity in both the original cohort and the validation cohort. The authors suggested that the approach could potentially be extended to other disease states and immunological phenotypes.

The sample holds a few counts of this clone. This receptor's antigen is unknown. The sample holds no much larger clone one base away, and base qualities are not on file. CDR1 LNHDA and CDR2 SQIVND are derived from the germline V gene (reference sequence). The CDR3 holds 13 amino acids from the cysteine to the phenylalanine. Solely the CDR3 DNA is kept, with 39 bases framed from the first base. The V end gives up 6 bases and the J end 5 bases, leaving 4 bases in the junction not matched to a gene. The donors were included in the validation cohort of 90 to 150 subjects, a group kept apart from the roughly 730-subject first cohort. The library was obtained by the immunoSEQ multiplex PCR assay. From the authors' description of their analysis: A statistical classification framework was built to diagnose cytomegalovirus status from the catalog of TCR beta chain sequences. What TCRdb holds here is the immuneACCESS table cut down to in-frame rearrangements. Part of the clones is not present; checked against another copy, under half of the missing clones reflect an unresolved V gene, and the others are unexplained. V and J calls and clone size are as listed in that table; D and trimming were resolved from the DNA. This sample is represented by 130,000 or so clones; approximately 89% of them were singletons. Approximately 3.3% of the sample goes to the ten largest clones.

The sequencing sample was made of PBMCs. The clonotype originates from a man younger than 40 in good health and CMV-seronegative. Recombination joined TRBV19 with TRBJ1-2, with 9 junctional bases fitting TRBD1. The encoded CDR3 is CASRTDRGYGYTF. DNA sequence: TGTGCCAGTAGAACGGACAGGGGTTATGGCTACACCTTC.